This T cell receptor beta chain was recorded in a study of blood T cell repertoires in COVID-19. Whole-study context: Nucleic acid was either cDNA or gDNA, and it came from T cells, B-cell-depleted T cells, or PBMCs.

The study drew participants aged about 18 to 89 years from approximately 23 US areas. The protocol was immunoSEQ multiplex PCR, while the TCRdb copy is restricted to in-frame clones and leaves out a portion. The table includes approximately 220,000 clones, 80% to 85% detected once. Specimen: PBMCs or T cells enriched from blood (not recorded which). The clonotype was recovered from a woman aged 35 to 49 who had recovered from COVID-19.

CDR3 residues: CASSPERELEQFF. The CDR3 region has the DNA TGTGCCAGCTCACCAGAACGGGAGCTTGAGCAGTTCTTC. The J gene is TRBJ2-1, the V gene TRBV18, with a weak D call TRBD2 (6 bases). CDR3 length: 13 amino acids. V lost 2 bases and J 9 bases, leaving 11 bases between the germline ends. Per the germline V gene, CDR1 is KGHSH and CDR2 is LQKENI.